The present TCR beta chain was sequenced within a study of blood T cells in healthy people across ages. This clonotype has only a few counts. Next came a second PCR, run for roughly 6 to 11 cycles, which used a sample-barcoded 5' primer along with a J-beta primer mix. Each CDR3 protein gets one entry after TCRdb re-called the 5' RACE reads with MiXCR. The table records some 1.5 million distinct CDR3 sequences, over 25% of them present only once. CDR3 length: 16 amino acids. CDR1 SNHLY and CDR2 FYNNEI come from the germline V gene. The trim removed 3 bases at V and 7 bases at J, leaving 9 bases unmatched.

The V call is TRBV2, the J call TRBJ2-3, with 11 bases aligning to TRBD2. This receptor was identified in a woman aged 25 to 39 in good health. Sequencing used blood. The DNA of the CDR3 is TGTGCCAGCAGTGATGCTAGCGGGGGGATCGGGTATACGCAGTATTTT. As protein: CASSDASGGIGYTQYF.